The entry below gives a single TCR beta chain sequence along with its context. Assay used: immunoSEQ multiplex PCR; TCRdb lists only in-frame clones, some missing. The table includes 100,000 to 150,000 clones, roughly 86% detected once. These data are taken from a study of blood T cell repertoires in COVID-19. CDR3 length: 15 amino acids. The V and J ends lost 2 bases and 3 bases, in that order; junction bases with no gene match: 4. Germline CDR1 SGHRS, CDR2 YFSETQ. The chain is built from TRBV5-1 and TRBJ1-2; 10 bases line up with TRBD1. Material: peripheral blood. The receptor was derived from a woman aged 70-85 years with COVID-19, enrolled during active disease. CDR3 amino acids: CASSLRQGADYGYTF. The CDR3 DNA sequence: TGCGCCAGCAGCTTAAGACAGGGGGCCGACTATGGCTACACCTTC.